This TCR beta chain emerged from a study of Ad26.COV2.S vaccination and SARS-CoV-2 variants. Study information: Ad26.COV2.S given intramuscularly, once or twice 56 days apart. Findings of the study overall: Non-spike TCR breadth did not differ much between vaccine and placebo recipients.

Noted treatment: some 20 received Ad26.COV2.S at low or high dose, single or two shots; 5 received placebo; per-sample allocation not given. The samples were gathered on day 63 after the first injection of vaccine or placebo. Participants' vaccine, an Ad26 vector, delivered Wuhan-strain SARS-CoV-2 spike. Data came from immunoSEQ multiplex PCR; TCRdb stores just in-frame clones and leaves some out. The sample contains roughly 700,000 clones, around 90% of which appear only once. In the case of this clone: Its antigen is currently unknown. At the DNA level, this CDR3 is encoded by other sequences in the same sample as well.

The material sequenced was peripheral blood, taken in a trial of Ad26.COV2.S vaccine versus placebo. The sequence came from a person aged 18 to 65 who received the Ad26.COV2.S COVID-19 vaccine or a placebo.

The CDR3 coding sequence is TGCGCCAGCAGCTTGGAGGGTCTGAACACTGAAGCTTTCTTT. Its translation is CASSLEGLNTEAFF. The J gene is TRBJ1-1, the V gene TRBV5-1; no reliable D call. Trimming cost V 0 bases and J 0 bases, with 6 bases left between them. This CDR3 is built from 14 residues. Germline V gene data show CDR1 as SGHRS and CDR2 as YFSETQ.